This entry is about one T cell receptor (beta chain). As yet, its antigen is unknown. The germline V and J ends were trimmed by 5 bases and 2 bases, with 9 bases remaining between them. The CDR3 extends over 14 amino acids. Germline V gene lookup returns CDR1 SEHNR and CDR2 FQNEAQ (reference sequence). RNA extraction and reverse transcription yielded cDNA as sequencing template. The repertoire was sequenced with immunoSEQ multiplex PCR; TCRdb's copy has only in-frame clones and lacks some. The sample has some 180,000 clones, approximately 49% seen once. These data originate in a study of CD8+ T cells in alopecia areata. Looking at the study overall: The percentage of affected scalp area served as the score of severity for treated patients. Study findings and constraints: Many expanded lesional clones stayed in scalp and blood while on tofacitinib.

The treatment is: oral pan-JAK inhibitor, 5-10 mg twice daily. Obtained from alopecia areata patients were lesional scalp punch biopsies along with peripheral blood. This chain links TRBV7-9 with TRBJ1-4, with D possibly TRBD1 on 6 matching bases. Sequences were derived from CD8+ T cells sorted from blood, sampled between weeks 51 and 52, from a patient treated with tofacitinib. The source of this sequence is a human donor with alopecia areata. Written as DNA, the CDR3 is TGTGCCAGCAGCCCAGGGGTCACTAATGAAAAACTGTTTTTT. Its translation: CASSPGVTNEKLFF.